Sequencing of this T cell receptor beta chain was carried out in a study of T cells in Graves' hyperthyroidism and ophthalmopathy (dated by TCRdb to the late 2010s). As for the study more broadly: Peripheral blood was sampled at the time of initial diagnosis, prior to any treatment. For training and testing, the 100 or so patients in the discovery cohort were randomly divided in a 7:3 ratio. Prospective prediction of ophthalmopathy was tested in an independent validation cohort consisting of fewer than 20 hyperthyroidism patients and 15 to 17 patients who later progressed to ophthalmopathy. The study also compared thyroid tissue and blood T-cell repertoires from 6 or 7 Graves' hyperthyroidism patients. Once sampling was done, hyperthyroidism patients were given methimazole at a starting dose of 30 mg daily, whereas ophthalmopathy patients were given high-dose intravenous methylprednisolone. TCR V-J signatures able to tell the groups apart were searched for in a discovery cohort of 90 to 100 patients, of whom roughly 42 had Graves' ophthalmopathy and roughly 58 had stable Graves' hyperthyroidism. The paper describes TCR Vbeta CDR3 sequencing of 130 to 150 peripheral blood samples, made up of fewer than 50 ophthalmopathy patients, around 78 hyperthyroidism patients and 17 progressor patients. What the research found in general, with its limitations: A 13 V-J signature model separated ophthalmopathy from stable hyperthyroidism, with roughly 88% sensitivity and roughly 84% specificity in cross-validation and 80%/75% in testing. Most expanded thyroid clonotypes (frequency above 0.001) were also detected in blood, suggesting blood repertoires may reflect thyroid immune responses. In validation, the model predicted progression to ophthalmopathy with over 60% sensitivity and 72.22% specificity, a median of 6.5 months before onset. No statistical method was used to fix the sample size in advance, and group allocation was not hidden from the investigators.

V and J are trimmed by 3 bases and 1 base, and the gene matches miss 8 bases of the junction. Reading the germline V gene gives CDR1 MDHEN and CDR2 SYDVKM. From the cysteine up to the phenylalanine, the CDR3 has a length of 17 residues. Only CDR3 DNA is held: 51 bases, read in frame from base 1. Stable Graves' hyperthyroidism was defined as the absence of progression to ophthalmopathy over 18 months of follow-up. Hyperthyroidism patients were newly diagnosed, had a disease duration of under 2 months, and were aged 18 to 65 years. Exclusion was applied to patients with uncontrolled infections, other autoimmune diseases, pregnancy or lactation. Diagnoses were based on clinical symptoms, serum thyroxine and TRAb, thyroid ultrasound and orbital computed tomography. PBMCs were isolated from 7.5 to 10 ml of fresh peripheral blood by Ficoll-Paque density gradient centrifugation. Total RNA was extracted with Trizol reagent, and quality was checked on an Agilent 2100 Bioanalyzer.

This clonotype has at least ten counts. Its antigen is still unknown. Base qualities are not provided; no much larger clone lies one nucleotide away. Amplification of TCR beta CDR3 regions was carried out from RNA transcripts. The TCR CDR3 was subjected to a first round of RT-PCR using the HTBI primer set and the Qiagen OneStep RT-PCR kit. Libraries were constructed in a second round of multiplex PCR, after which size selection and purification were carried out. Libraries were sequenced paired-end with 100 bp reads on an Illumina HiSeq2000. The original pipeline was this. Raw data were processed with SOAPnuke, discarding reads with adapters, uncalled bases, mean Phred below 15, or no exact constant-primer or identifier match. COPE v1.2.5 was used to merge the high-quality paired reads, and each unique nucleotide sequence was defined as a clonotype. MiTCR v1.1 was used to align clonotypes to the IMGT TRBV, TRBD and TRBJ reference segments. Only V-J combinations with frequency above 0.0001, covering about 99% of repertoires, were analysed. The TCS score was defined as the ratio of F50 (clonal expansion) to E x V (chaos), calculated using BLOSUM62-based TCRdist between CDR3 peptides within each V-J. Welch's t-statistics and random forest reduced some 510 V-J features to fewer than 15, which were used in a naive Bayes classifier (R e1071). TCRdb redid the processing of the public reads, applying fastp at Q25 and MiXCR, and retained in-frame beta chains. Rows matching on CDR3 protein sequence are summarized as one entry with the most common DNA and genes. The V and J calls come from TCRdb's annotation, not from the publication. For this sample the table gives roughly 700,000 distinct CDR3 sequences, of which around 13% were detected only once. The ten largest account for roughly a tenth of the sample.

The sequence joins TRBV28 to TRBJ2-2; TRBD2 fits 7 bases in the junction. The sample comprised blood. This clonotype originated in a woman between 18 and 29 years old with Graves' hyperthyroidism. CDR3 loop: CASSFMGGVENTGELFF. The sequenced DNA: TGTGCCAGCAGTTTTATGGGAGGGGTGGAGAACACCGGGGAGCTGTTTTTT.